The next 8 T cell receptor beta chains were all read from a single sample in a study of EBV T-cell therapy then PD-1 blockade in nasopharyngeal carcinoma. The sample's treatment: AdE1-LMPpoly-expanded autologous EBV-specific T-cell therapy followed by anti-PD-1 nivolumab. TCRdb's table, derived via immunoSEQ multiplex PCR, lists solely in-frame clones and lacks some. In the table there are approximately 21,000 clones, about 87% of which are singletons. These TCRs' antigens remain unknown. Sequenced here: CD8+ T cells from blood, sampled at approximately day 62 from a patient whose treatment included autologous EBV-specific T cells and nivolumab. All receptors come from a man aged 35-49 years with nasopharyngeal carcinoma.

The V call is TRBV13, the J call TRBJ1-6; D is perhaps TRBD1 (6 bases). The V end was cut by 4 bases, the J end by 9 bases, with 7 bases between. The germline CDR1 and CDR2 sequences are PRHDT and FYEKMQ (reference sequence). The CDR3 contains 12 residues. CDR3 region: CASSSGVSPLHF. The CDR3 nucleotides read TGTGCCAGCAGCTCAGGGGTTTCACCCCTCCACTTT.

V and J are TRBV7-3 and TRBJ1-1, with D uncertain. The CDR3 has 13 residues. V lost 6 bases to trimming and J lost 5 bases, with 13 bases between them. CDR1 and CDR2 (germline): SGHTA, FQGTGA. CDR3 in amino acids: CASSMYLGTEAFF. The CDR3 DNA is TGTGCCAGCAGTATGTATTTGGGTACTGAAGCTTTCTTT.

J is TRBJ2-1 and V is TRBV30; 11 positions agree with TRBD1. Germline CDR1 reads GTSNPN; CDR2 reads SVGIG (reference sequence). V trimming: 1 base; J trimming: 7 bases; junction bases outside the gene matches: 6. This CDR3 has 15 amino acids. The CDR3 region has the DNA TGTGCCTGGAGTGGATTGGGGACAGGGGGGAATGAGCAGTTCTTC. It translates to CAWSGLGTGGNEQFF. Together with reference TRBV30 and TRBJ2-1, the CDR3 gives the full variable domain: SQTIHQWPATLVQPVGSPLSLECTVEGTSNPNLYWYRQAAGRGLQLLFYSVGIGQISSEVPQNLSASRPQDRQFILSSKKLLLSDSGFYLCAWSGLGTGGNEQFFGPGTRLTVL.

The V and J genes are TRBV4-3 and TRBJ2-7, with 10 bases aligning to TRBD2. The CDR3 length is 15 residues. The ends lost 3 bases at V and 0 bases at J; junction bases unmatched: 2. The germline V gene encodes CDR1 LGHNA and CDR2 YSLEER. CDR3 sequence: CASSHWTSGSYEQYF. For the CDR3, the DNA is TGCGCCAGCAGCCATTGGACTAGCGGCTCCTACGAGCAGTACTTC.

The genes are TRBV2 and TRBJ1-2; D unresolved. Per the germline V gene, CDR1 is SNHLY and CDR2 is FYNNEI. Deletions cut 3 bases from V and 5 bases from J, with 7 bases between. The CDR3 runs 12 residues. CDR3 sequence: CASSEGLYGYTF. CDR3 coding DNA: TGTGCCAGCAGTGAGGGTCTATATGGCTACACCTTC.

The V call is TRBV7-9, the J call TRBJ2-7; D tentatively fits TRBD1 or TRBD2 (5 bases each). This CDR3 spans 15 amino acids. Trimming cost V 4 bases and J 2 bases, with 15 bases left between them. Germline assignment: CDR1 SEHNR and CDR2 FQNEAQ (reference sequence). The CDR3: CASSSPRDPAYEQYF. In DNA, the CDR3 is TGTGCCAGCAGCTCACCCCGGGACCCAGCCTACGAGCAGTACTTC. The full variable domain, in which reference TRBV7-9 and TRBJ2-7 provide the parts outside the CDR3, is DTGVSQNPRHKITKRGQNVTFRCDPISEHNRLYWYRQTLGQGPEFLTYFQNEAQLEKSRLLSDRFSAERPKGSFSTLEIQRTEQGDSAMYLCASSSPRDPAYEQYFGPGTRLTVT.

The gene calls are TRBV2 and TRBJ2-3; 13 bases are a match to TRBD2. V dropped 3 bases and J dropped 5; count of bases not matched to a gene: 11. CDR1 and CDR2 from the germline V gene are SNHLY and FYNNEI. The CDR3 covers 18 residues. The CDR3 DNA follows: TGTGCCAGCAGTGATCCCCCCGGGACTAGCGGGGCTAAAGATACGCAGTATTTT. Translated, it gives CASSDPPGTSGAKDTQYF.

The CDR3 sequence is CASSDDVGQGGNEQFF. Written as DNA, the CDR3 is TGTGCCAGCAGTGACGATGTGGGACAGGGTGGTAATGAGCAGTTCTTC. The chain employs TRBV6-4 and TRBJ2-1, with 9 bases aligning to TRBD1. Germline lookup yields CDR1 MRHNA and CDR2 SNTAGT. V trimming: 2 bases; J trimming: 7 bases; junction bases outside the gene matches: 9. The CDR3 has 16 residues.